This TCR beta chain was identified in a study of blood T cells in healthy people across ages. Study observations and caveats: Expanded clonotype changes were possibly confounded by unknown donor CMV status.

As concerns this clonotype: The antigen is not known. The junction shows a germline mismatch at one end, possibly a read error.

CDR3 size: 15 residues. Germline CDR1 is ENHRY and CDR2 is SYGVKD. For the second PCR, which ran for roughly 7 to 11 cycles, a sample-barcoded 5' primer and a J-beta primer mix were used. TCRdb reprocessed the 5' RACE reads via MiXCR and lists one record per CDR3 protein. The sample yields hundreds of thousands of distinct CDR3 sequences, approximately 53% seen once. This sequence was found in a man aged 40-49 years in good health. The sequenced sample consisted of blood. The V gene is TRBV10-3, the J gene TRBJ2-2, with D perhaps TRBD1 (5 bases). The DNA of the CDR3 is TGTGCCATCAGTGAGTCCAGGGCGAATACCGGGGAGCTGTTTTTT. Protein sequence: CAISESRANTGELFF.